This T cell receptor (beta chain) was recorded in a study of T cells in Graves' hyperthyroidism and ophthalmopathy. Study information: Peripheral blood was secured at the point of initial diagnosis, before any treatment.

Thyroid ultrasound, orbital computed tomography, clinical symptoms, and serum thyroxine and TRAb underpinned diagnoses. The investigators amplified TCR beta CDR3 regions from RNA transcripts. The TCR CDR3 was amplified in a first-round RT-PCR using the HTBI primer set. TCRdb re-analysed the multiplex PCR reads in MiXCR, keeping a single row per CDR3 protein. The sample includes 660,000 or so distinct CDR3 sequences, around 21% seen only once; the top ten take more than 30%. This clonotype was picked up a small number of times. Its antigen is currently unknown. Notes on the study in general: Most thyroid-expanded clonotypes above 0.001 were also found in blood. From stable hyperthyroidism, ophthalmopathy was separated by a 13 V-J model.

J lost 3 bases, V lost 2 bases, and 3 bases had no gene match. This CDR3 has 16 amino acids. Germline CDR1 and CDR2: SGHVS and FNYEAQ. The source is a man younger than 40 with Graves' ophthalmopathy. Sequences were obtained from blood. V is TRBV7-6 and J is TRBJ2-2; 10 nucleotides agree with TRBD1. The CDR3 bases are TGTGCCAGCAGCTTAAGACAGGGGGCTGACACCGGGGAGCTGTTTTTT. Its protein is CASSLRQGADTGELFF.